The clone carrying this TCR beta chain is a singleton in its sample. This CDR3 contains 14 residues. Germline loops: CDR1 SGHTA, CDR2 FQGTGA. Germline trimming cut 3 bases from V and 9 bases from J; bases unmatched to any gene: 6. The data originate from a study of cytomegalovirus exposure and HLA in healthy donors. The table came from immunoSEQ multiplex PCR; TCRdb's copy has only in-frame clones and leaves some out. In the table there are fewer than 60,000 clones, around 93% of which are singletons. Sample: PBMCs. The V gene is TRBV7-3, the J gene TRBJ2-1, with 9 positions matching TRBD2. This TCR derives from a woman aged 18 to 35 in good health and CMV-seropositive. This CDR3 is CASSFGGGAFEQFF. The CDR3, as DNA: TGTGCCAGCAGCTTCGGCGGGGGGGCCTTTGAGCAGTTCTTC.